Sequencing of this T cell receptor (beta chain) was carried out in a study of monozygotic twins with inflammatory bowel disease. Study-wide results and caveats: The analysis yielded no support for one strong signal or clonotype associated with IBD. Concordance status among twins (concordant versus discordant) showed no link to repertoire similarity, possibly from limited power.

In the case of this clonotype: Its target is unknown.

One entry per CDR3 protein, without DNA, is what TCRdb gives after re-calling the 5' RACE reads. Recorded for this sample: over 150,000 distinct CDR3 sequences. Germline V gene sequence: CDR1 SGHRS, CDR2 YFSETQ. This CDR3 comprises 14 residues. The clonotype originates from a human donor with ulcerative colitis or Crohn's disease, or a healthy co-twin of an affected twin (not recorded which). The chain joins TRBV5-1 to TRBJ1-1; TCRdb designates TRBD1, a call that cannot be tested without DNA. Material for sequencing was blood. The CDR3 region is CASSLVKGPPEAFF.